This TCR beta chain emerged from a study of Tregs in tolerant kidney transplant recipients. Clones were sequenced by immunoSEQ multiplex PCR, and TCRdb holds only the in-frame ones, with some missing. The repertoire has about 81,000 clones, roughly nine tenths of them found once; the top ten carry roughly 1.6%. Mixed chimerism was transient after nonmyeloablative marrow transplants from related graft donors. V lost 0 bases and J 4 bases, leaving 16 bases between the germline ends. CDR1 is SGHDN and CDR2 is FVKESK in the germline V gene. The CDR3 is 16 residues long. The material was CD4+ T cells from blood (PBMCs), obtained 24 months after the transplant. The clonotype comes from a human patient who received a combined kidney and bone marrow transplant. T cells may partly derive from the graft donor. The rearrangement links TRBV14 to TRBJ2-7, with D possibly TRBD1 on 5 matching bases. CDR3 amino acids: CASSQDRRLGRYEQYF. The DNA of the CDR3 is TGTGCCAGCAGCCAAGATCGACGTTTGGGGCGATACGAGCAGTACTTC.